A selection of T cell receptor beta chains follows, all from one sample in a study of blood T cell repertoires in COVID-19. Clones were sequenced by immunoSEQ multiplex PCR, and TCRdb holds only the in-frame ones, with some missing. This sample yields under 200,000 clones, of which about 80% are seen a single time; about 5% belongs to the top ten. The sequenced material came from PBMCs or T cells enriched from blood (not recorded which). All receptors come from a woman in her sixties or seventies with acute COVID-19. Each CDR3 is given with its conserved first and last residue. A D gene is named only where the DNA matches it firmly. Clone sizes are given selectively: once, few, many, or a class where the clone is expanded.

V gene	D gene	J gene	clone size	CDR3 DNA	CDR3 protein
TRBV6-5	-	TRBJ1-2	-	TGTGCCAGCAGACCAACCTACGAGGTGGAGGGCTACACCTTC	CASRPTYEVEGYTF
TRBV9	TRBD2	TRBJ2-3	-	TGTGCCAGCAGCCCCCCTAGCGGGGGAAGGAAAGCAGATACGCAGTATTTT	CASSPPSGGRKADTQYF
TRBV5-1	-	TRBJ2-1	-	TGCGCCAGCAGCTCGGAGGGTCAGGACTACAATGAGCAGTTCTTC	CASSSEGQDYNEQFF
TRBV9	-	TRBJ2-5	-	TGTGCCAGCAGCTCTCCCCCGCACATGCCACAAGAGACCCAGTACTTC	CASSSPPHMPQETQYF
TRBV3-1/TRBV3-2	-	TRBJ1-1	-	TGTGCCAGCAGCCAAGTCGGGTGGGCTTTCTTT	CASSQVGWAFF
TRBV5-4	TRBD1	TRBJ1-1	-	TGTGCCAGCAGCCTGGGACAGGCGGCGAACACTGAAGCTTTCTTT	CASSLGQAANTEAFF
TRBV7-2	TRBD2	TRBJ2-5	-	TGTGCCAGCAGCTTAGCTTCTCTAGCGGAGTTCCAAGAGACCCAGTACTTC	CASSLASLAEFQETQYF
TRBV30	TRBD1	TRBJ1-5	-	TGTGCCTGGAGTGTAGGGGGCTTGAATCAGCCCCAGCATTTT	CAWSVGGLNQPQHF
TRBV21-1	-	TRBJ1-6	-	TGTGCCAGCAGCACGGACCACAGGAGCTCCTATAATTCACCCCTCCACTTT	CASSTDHRSSYNSPLHF
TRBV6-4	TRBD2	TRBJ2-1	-	TGTGCCTCGAGGGCTAGCGGGATGAATGAGCAGTTCTTC	CASRASGMNEQFF
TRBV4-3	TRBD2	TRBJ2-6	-	TGCGCCAGCAGCCAGAGACTAGCGGGGGGGACTGGGGCCAACGTCCTGACTTTC	CASSQRLAGGTGANVLTF
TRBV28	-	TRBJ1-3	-	TGTGCCAGCAGTCCGCCCCGGTTGAGCTCTGGAAACACCATATATTTT	CASSPPRLSSGNTIYF
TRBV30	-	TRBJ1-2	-	TGTGCCTGGAGTACAGGACAGCTCTATGGCTACACCTTC	CAWSTGQLYGYTF
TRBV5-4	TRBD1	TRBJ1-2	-	TGTGCCAGCAGCTTTCGGGACAGTTCCCCTGGGTACACCTTC	CASSFRDSSPGYTF
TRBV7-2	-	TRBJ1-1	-	TGTGCCAGCAGCTTAGCCGGGACACAGAACACTGAAGCTTTCTTT	CASSLAGTQNTEAFF
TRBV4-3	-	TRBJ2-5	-	TGCGCCAGCAGCCAAGATACCCCACGAGCAGGTCAAGAGACCCAGTACTTC	CASSQDTPRAGQETQYF
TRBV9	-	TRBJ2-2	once	TGTGCCAGCAGCGTAAGGGGGGCGGGAGTGAAAGGCGGGGAGCTGTTTTTT	CASSVRGAGVKGGELFF
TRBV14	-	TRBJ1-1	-	TGTGCCAGCAGCCAAGGGGAGGGGCGGGCTTTCTTT	CASSQGEGRAFF
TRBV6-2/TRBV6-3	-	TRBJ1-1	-	TGTGCCAGCAGTTTAACGGGGTTCGCTGAAGCTTTCTTT	CASSLTGFAEAFF
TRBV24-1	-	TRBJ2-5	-	TGTGCCACCAGCCGCCCCGGACAGGAGGGGGAGACCCAGTACTTC	CATSRPGQEGETQYF
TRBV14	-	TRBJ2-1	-	TGTGCCAGCAGCCAAGTAGTAGTCAATGAGCAGTTCTTC	CASSQVVVNEQFF
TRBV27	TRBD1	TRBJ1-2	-	TGTGCCAGCAGTTGGGAACAGGGGCATGGCTACACCTTC	CASSWEQGHGYTF